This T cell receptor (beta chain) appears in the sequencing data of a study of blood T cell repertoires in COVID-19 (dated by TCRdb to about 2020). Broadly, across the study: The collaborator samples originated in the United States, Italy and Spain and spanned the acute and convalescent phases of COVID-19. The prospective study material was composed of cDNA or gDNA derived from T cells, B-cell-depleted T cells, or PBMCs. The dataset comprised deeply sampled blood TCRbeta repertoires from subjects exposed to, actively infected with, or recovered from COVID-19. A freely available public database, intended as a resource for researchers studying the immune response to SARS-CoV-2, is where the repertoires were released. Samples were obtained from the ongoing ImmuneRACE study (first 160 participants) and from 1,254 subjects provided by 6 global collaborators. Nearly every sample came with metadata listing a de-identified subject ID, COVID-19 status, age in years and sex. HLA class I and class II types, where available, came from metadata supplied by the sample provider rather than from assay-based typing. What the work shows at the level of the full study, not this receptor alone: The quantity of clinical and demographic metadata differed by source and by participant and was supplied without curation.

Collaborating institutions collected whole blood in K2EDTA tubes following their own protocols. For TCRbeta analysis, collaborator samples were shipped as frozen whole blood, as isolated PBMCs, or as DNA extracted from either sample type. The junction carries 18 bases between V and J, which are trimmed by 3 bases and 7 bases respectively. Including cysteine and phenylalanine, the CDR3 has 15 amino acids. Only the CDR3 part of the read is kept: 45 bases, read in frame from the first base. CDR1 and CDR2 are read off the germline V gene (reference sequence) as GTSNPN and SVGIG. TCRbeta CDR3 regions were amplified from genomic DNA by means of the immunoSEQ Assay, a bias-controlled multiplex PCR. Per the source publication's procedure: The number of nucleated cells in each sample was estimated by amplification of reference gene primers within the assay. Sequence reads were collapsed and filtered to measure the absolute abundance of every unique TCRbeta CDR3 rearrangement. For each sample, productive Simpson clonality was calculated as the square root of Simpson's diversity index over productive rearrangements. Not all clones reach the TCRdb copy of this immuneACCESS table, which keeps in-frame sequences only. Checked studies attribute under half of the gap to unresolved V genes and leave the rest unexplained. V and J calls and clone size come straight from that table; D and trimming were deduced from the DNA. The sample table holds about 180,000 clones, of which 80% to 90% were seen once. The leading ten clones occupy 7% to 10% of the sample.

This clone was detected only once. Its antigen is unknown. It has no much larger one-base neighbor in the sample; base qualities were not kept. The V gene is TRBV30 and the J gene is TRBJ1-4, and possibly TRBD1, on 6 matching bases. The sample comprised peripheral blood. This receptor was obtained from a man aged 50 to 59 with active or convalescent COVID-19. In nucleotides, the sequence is TGTGCCTGGAGGTCCTTGCGGGGGCGAGGTGAAAAACTGTTTTTT. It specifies CAWRSLRGRGEKLFF.